A single T cell receptor (beta chain) is shown here with its context. Germline V CDR1 and CDR2: PRHDT, FYEKMQ (reference sequence). V shed 4 bases and J 4 bases; nucleotides not matched to a gene: 3. The CDR3 has 14 residues. The data were taken from a study of blood T cell repertoires in COVID-19. Here immunoSEQ multiplex PCR was the method, and the copy in TCRdb shows in-frame clones only, minus some. The sample holds approximately 150,000 clones, roughly 82% seen once. V usage is TRBV13 and J usage is TRBJ1-3, with TRBD1 matching over 8 bases. The TCR sequence derives from a human donor in a cohort sampled during active COVID-19. Sequencing was done on a sample of peripheral blood. CDR3 in DNA: TGTGCCAGCAGCTCGCGGACAGGGGGAAACACCATATATTTT. Translated: CASSSRTGGNTIYF.